The present T cell receptor (beta chain) was sequenced within a study of cytomegalovirus exposure and HLA in healthy donors. About the research overall: Roughly 170 million T cells yielded over 90 million unique TCR beta sequences in earlier analysis.

It was with 60 Vbeta and 13 Jbeta primers that the PCR ran. Repertoires were generated with immunoSEQ multiplex PCR, while TCRdb's copy carries only in-frame clones and drops some. Here the sample spans 150,000 to 200,000 clones, less than 75% being singletons. Concerning this clone: Its target is not known.

Trimming pared 3 bases from V and 4 bases from J, leaving 16 bases between. The CDR3 extends over 15 amino acids. The V gene's germline CDR1 is SGHKS and CDR2 YYEKEE (reference sequence). General study findings and limits: The availability of immune exposure information extended only to CMV serostatus.

The sample consisted of PBMCs. The TCR comes from a girl between 5 and 17 years old in good health and CMV-seronegative. V gene TRBV5-5 combines with J gene TRBJ1-2, with a weak D call TRBD1 (5 bases). CDR3 nucleotide sequence: TGTGCCAGCAGCTCGACCATCGGGCAGGGCTATGGCTACACCTTC. Protein: CASSSTIGQGYGYTF.